This T cell receptor (beta chain) is drawn from a study of cytomegalovirus exposure and HLA in healthy donors. Whole-study results and caveats: Cytomegalovirus-associated status was assigned to some 160 TCR beta chains. Among the CMV-associated chains, a few were confirmed in vitro as specific for CMV antigens. Reportedly, diagnosis of cytomegalovirus status by the classifier showed high specificity and sensitivity.

It was the approximately 130-subject validation cohort, separate from the approximately 700-subject first cohort, to which the donors belonged. Points on this clone: As yet, its antigen is unknown.

The V gene lost 4 bases and the J gene lost 11 bases, with 18 bases spanning the gap. CDR1 and CDR2 (germline): SGHRS, YFSETQ. There are 13 residues in the CDR3. Clones were sequenced by immunoSEQ multiplex PCR, and TCRdb holds only the in-frame ones, with some missing. Of around 140,000 clones in the sample, 89% were seen once. Specimen: PBMCs. This TCR was recovered from a woman aged 18 to 35 in good health and CMV-seronegative. This chain joins TRBV5-1 and TRBJ1-1, with D hard to call. The CDR3 DNA reads TGCGCCAGCAGCCCGGAGTCGGGGATTTGGGCTTTCTTT. It codes for CASSPESGIWAFF.